This TCR beta chain was identified in a study of T cell responses to AZD1222 COVID-19 vaccine. Study-wide results and limits: Reportedly, close to half of spike-specific TCRs are directed against unmutated variant regions. Repertoires were sampled only after the peak T cell response. Baseline seropositivity characterized only a handful of AZD1222 recipients. There were mostly white British donors and more females than males, and clonal diversity was possibly underestimated.

Some clones are missing from TCRdb's copy, which holds only in-frame ones; the method was immunoSEQ multiplex PCR. The sample contains approximately 140,000 clones, approximately 89% of which appear only once. There are 14 residues in the CDR3. V lost 1 base and J lost 6, with 10 bases in between. Germline CDR1 is SGHTA and CDR2 is FQGNSA. As concerns this clone: Its matching antigen is unknown.

The chain joins TRBV7-2 to TRBJ1-5; weak D call: TRBD1 (5 bases). The input for sequencing was peripheral blood, taken on day 0 of AZD1222 vaccination. This receptor was obtained from an adult in good health. In nucleotides, the CDR3 is TGTGCCAGCAGCTTAGAAGGGACCGCTCAGCCCCAGCATTTT. This gives the protein CASSLEGTAQPQHF.